These 21 T cell receptor beta chains were sequenced from one sample in a study of blood T cell repertoires in COVID-19. The table came from immunoSEQ multiplex PCR; TCRdb's copy has only in-frame clones and leaves some out. The sample consists of about 300,000 clones, approximately 88% of them appearing once. Sequenced input: peripheral blood. These receptors originate from a human donor with COVID-19, enrolled during active disease. The donor label of this sample is uncertain.

The V gene is TRBV27, the J gene TRBJ2-3; possibly TRBD2 for D (5 bases). This CDR3 region has 16 residues. Germline lookup yields CDR1 MNHEY and CDR2 SMNVEV (reference sequence). The V gene lost 4 bases and the J gene lost 0 bases, with 14 bases spanning the gap. The CDR3 sequence: CASSSTTRMSTDTQYF. CDR3 sequence (DNA): TGTGCCAGCAGTTCGACTACCCGAATGAGCACAGATACGCAGTATTTT.

This sequence joins TRBV5-1 and TRBJ2-5, with TRBD2 as a possible D gene (7 bases). This CDR3 is 15 amino acids long. V shed 4 bases and J shed 5 bases, with 18 bases lying between them. Per the germline V gene, CDR1 is SGHRS and CDR2 is YFSETQ. In DNA, the CDR3 is TGCGCCAGCAGCCTAGGCGGAGGGGGGGAGGAGACCCAGTACTTC. This codes for CASSLGGGGEETQYF.

This chain connects TRBV7-9 to TRBJ2-6; no reliable D call. Trimming cost V 1 base and J 4 bases, with 14 bases left between them. The CDR3 spans 17 residues. CDR1 is SEHNR and CDR2 is FQNEAQ in the germline V gene (reference sequence). CDR3 nucleotides: TGTGCCAGCAGCTTAGAAAGCGCAAAGCTAGGGGCCAACGTCCTGACTTTC. Translated, it gives CASSLESAKLGANVLTF.

The J gene is TRBJ1-1, the V gene TRBV18; D is perhaps TRBD1 (5 bases). The CDR3 contains 16 residues. Germline values: CDR1 KGHSH, CDR2 LQKENI. V shed 3 bases and J shed 6 bases, with 20 bases lying between them. The CDR3 is CASSPSSGLAGAEAFF. The DNA of the CDR3 is TGTGCCAGCTCACCTAGCTCAGGGTTGGCGGGAGCTGAAGCTTTCTTT.

This clone appeared a single time. The chain recombines TRBV24-1 with TRBJ1-2; 9 positions agree with TRBD1. The CDR3 spans 16 residues. Trimming cost V 4 bases and J 6 bases; bases outside gene matches: 11. The germline V gene has CDR1 KGHDR and CDR2 SFDVKD. The CDR3 protein is CATSDPNRGRENGYTF. DNA for the CDR3: TGTGCCACCAGTGACCCGAACAGGGGGCGCGAAAATGGCTACACCTTC.

The chain employs TRBV19 and TRBJ1-2; maybe TRBD1 (5 bases). The CDR3 loop spans 14 amino acids. The germline CDR1 and CDR2 sequences are LNHDA and SQIVND (reference sequence). The V end was cut by 1 base, the J end by 4 bases, with 10 bases between. DNA of the CDR3: TGTGCCAGTAGTATAGCCACGACAGCCTATGGCTACACCTTC. This translates into CASSIATTAYGYTF.

The J gene is TRBJ2-7, the V gene TRBV10-3; 10 nucleotides agree with TRBD2. The germline V gene has CDR1 ENHRY and CDR2 SYGVKD. Trimming at V came to 0 bases and at J to 6 bases, leaving 8 bases not matched to a gene. The CDR3 is 16 amino acids. CDR3 DNA: TGTGCCATCAGTGAGTCATCAGCGGGAGGGCCCCTCGAGCAGTACTTC. Residues: CAISESSAGGPLEQYF.

V usage is TRBV7-2 and J usage is TRBJ2-6; 8 bases line up with TRBD2. Germline V gene sequence: CDR1 SGHTA, CDR2 FQGNSA. With 6 bases clipped from V and 0 bases from J, the junction kept 4 bases outside the gene matches. This CDR3 contains 16 residues. The CDR3 loop is CASRSGGSSGANVLTF. CDR3 nucleotides: TGTGCCAGCAGGTCGGGAGGGAGCTCTGGGGCCAACGTCCTGACTTTC.

This clone was observed a few times. This chain joins TRBV6-5 and TRBJ1-5; 7 nucleotides agree with TRBD1. Germline values: CDR1 MNHEY, CDR2 SVGAGI. The CDR3 length is 13 residues. V was pared by 6 bases and J by 5 bases, with 4 bases of the junction left unmatched. The chain's CDR3 is CASSTTGDQPQHF. The CDR3 region has the DNA TGTGCCAGCAGCACAACAGGGGATCAGCCCCAGCATTTT.

This clone has more than one count but fewer than ten. CDR3 in amino acids: CASRAVGQGGTEAFF. DNA for the CDR3: TGTGCCAGTAGAGCCGTGGGACAGGGCGGCACTGAAGCTTTCTTT. The V gene is TRBV6-5, the J gene TRBJ1-1, with TRBD1 identical over 9 bases. V lost 9 bases and J lost 4; bases outside the gene matches: 12. Germline values: CDR1 MNHEY, CDR2 SVGAGI. This CDR3 is 15 amino acids long.

The gene calls are TRBV19 and TRBJ2-1; 15 bases are shared with TRBD2. This CDR3 is 18 amino acids long. CDR1 is LNHDA and CDR2 is SQIVND in the germline V gene (reference sequence). V lost 5 bases to trimming and J lost 4 bases; unmatched junction nucleotides: 9. CDR3 DNA: TGTGCCAGTAGTCCGAGGACTAGCGGGAGGGCCACATACAATGAGCAGTTCTTC. This translates into CASSPRTSGRATYNEQFF. Looking up the rest from reference TRBV19 and TRBJ2-1 gives the full variable domain: DGGITQSPKYLFRKEGQNVTLSCEQNLNHDAMYWYRQDPGQGLRLIYYSQIVNDFQKGDIAEGYSVSREKKESFPLTVTSAQKNPTAFYLCASSPRTSGRATYNEQFFGPGTRLTVL.

The genes are TRBV21-1 and TRBJ1-1. TRBV21-1 represents a pseudogene. The CDR3 totals 17 residues. CDR3 in amino acids: CASSNGSGHEWGTEAFF. Here the CDR3 DNA reads TGTGCCAGCAGCAACGGGAGTGGACACGAATGGGGAACTGAAGCTTTCTTT.

V and J are TRBV6-5 and TRBJ2-1, with D possibly being TRBD2 (6 bases). This CDR3 comprises 16 residues. The germline gives CDR1 MNHEY, CDR2 SVGAGI. V was pared by 2 bases and J by 0 bases, with 11 bases between. For the CDR3, the DNA is TGTGCCAGCAGTTACGCTAGCGCGAGCTCCTACAATGAGCAGTTCTTC. Translation: CASSYASASSYNEQFF.

This clone was counted ten times or more. The chain employs TRBV30 and TRBJ2-2; D is possibly TRBD2 (6 bases). Per germline, CDR1 GTSNPN and CDR2 SVGIG (reference sequence). The V end lost 4 bases, the J end lost 5 bases, and 14 bases lay between the germline ends. The CDR3 contains 14 residues. CDR3 loop: CAWKRLATTGELFF. The CDR3 DNA follows: TGTGCCTGGAAGCGGCTAGCGACGACCGGGGAGCTGTTTTTT. The variable domain in full, completed from reference TRBV30 and TRBJ2-2, reads SQTIHQWPATLVQPVGSPLSLECTVEGTSNPNLYWYRQAAGRGLQLLFYSVGIGQISSEVPQNLSASRPQDRQFILSSKKLLLSDSGFYLCAWKRLATTGELFFGEGSRLTVL.

This clone was seen just once. This chain connects TRBV3-1 (or the pseudogene TRBV3-2) to TRBJ2-5; D remains unclear. CDR1 is LGHDT and CDR2 is YNNKEL in the germline V gene (reference sequence). CDR3 length equals 13 residues. The V gene lost 2 bases and the J gene lost 5 bases, with 9 bases spanning the gap. The CDR3 here is CASSQRLAETQYF. The CDR3 nucleotides read TGTGCCAGCAGCCAAAGACTGGCGGAGACCCAGTACTTC.

This chain connects TRBV6-6 to TRBJ2-2, with 9 bases matching TRBD1. The CDR3 has 17 residues. Trimming at V came to 5 bases and at J to 1 base, leaving 8 bases not matched to a gene. The germline gives CDR1 MNHNY, CDR2 SVGAGI (reference sequence). The CDR3 sequence: CASSPKAGQGNTGELFF. CDR3 DNA: TGTGCCAGCAGTCCCAAAGCGGGACAGGGGAACACCGGGGAGCTGTTTTTT.

The count of this clone is one. The CDR3 coding sequence is TGTGCCAGCTCTCCGGCGGGAGGGTCAGGCGAGACCCAGTACTTC. Its protein is CASSPAGGSGETQYF. This chain joins TRBV7-3 and TRBJ2-5; 9 nucleotides align to TRBD2. The CDR3 runs to 15 residues. J lost 5 bases, V lost 8 bases, and 12 bases had no gene match. The germline V gene encodes CDR1 SGHTA and CDR2 FQGTGA.

V is TRBV28 and J is TRBJ1-4, with D possibly being TRBD1 (5 bases). With 8 bases removed from V and 2 bases from J, the gap between germline ends came to 15 bases. CDR1 is MDHEN, CDR2 SYDVKM, per germline. The CDR3 is 15 residues long. The CDR3 reads CASVSGGRTNEKLFF. The CDR3 nucleotides are TGTGCCAGCGTCTCGGGGGGGAGGACTAATGAAAAACTGTTTTTT.

This clone has just a few counts. The J gene is TRBJ2-5, the V gene TRBV7-3; no firm D call. V was cut by 5 bases and J by 4 bases, with 11 bases left in between. Germline CDR1 and CDR2: SGHTA and FQGTGA. This CDR3 region has 13 residues. CDR3: CASSISNGETQYF. The CDR3 nucleotides are TGTGCCAGCAGCATCTCCAACGGAGAGACCCAGTACTTC.

This sequence joins TRBV18 and TRBJ2-1, with 11 bases that match TRBD2. The CDR3 is 17 residues long. V shed 1 base and J 9 bases; nucleotides not matched to a gene: 11. Germline V gene sequence: CDR1 KGHSH, CDR2 LQKENI. CDR3 region: CASSPLRGLADSTEQFF. CDR3 nucleotides: TGTGCCAGCTCACCACTCAGGGGACTAGCGGACTCTACTGAGCAGTTCTTC. The whole variable domain, remainder taken from reference TRBV18 and TRBJ2-1, is NAGVMQNPRHLVRRRGQEARLRCSPMKGHSHVYWYRQLPEEGLKFMVYLQKENIIDESGMPKERFSAEFPKEGPSILRIQQVVRGDSAAYFCASSPLRGLADSTEQFFGPGTRLTVL.

The V and J genes are TRBV11-3 and TRBJ2-5, with D possibly matching TRBD1 (7 bases). Germline V lookup: CDR1 SGHNT, CDR2 YENEEA. Trimming took 1 base from V and 3 from J, leaving 12 bases between them. This CDR3 contains 15 residues. The CDR3 region is CASSLGGTEEETQYF. The CDR3 DNA reads TGTGCCAGCAGCTTAGGCGGGACAGAAGAAGAGACCCAGTACTTC.